Shown below are 8 T cell receptor beta chains from a single sample sequenced in a study of T cells in Graves' hyperthyroidism and ophthalmopathy. The TCR beta CDR3 regions underwent amplification using RNA transcripts as the source. RT-PCR in the first round (using the HTBI primer set) targeted the TCR CDR3. TCRdb used MiXCR to reprocess the multiplex PCR reads, holding one entry per CDR3 protein. There are roughly 380,000 distinct CDR3 sequences in the sample; less than 15% occur only once, and around 20% lies in the top ten. Sequences were obtained from blood. These receptors all come from a man aged 25 to 40 with Graves' hyperthyroidism that later progressed to Graves' ophthalmopathy.

A few counts support this clonotype. V and J are TRBV4-1 and TRBJ1-6; no clear D. This CDR3 comprises 16 residues. Germline values: CDR1 MGHRA, CDR2 YSYEKL. The ends were cut back, 3 bases at V and 7 bases at J, with 16 bases in the middle. The CDR3 DNA follows: TGCGCCAGCAGCCAGGGAGTTGGCAGGAAGAATTCACCCCTCCACTTT. It codes for CASSQGVGRKNSPLHF.

This clonotype was detected a few times. The chain recombines TRBV29-1 with TRBJ2-1, with 10 bases lining up with TRBD2. This CDR3 has 15 amino acids. Germline-derived CDR1 and CDR2 are SQVTM and ANQGSEA. With V trimmed by 4 bases and J by 0 bases, 3 bases remained unmatched. DNA for the CDR3: TGCAGCGTTGTTATAGCGGGGGGCTCCTACAATGAGCAGTTCTTC. This sequence encodes CSVVIAGGSYNEQFF.

This clonotype occurred many times. This chain links TRBV30 with TRBJ1-1; no clear D gene. The CDR3 has 13 residues. V shed 4 bases and J shed 1 base, with 10 bases lying between them. Germline V gene data show CDR1 as GTSNPN and CDR2 as SVGIG (reference sequence). CDR3 coding DNA: TGTGCCTGGATGTTAGAGAGGAACACTGAAGCTTTCTTT. This translates into CAWMLERNTEAFF.

This clonotype has more than one count but fewer than ten. V and J are TRBV3-1 and TRBJ2-2; maybe TRBD1 (6 bases). The V end lost 2 bases, the J end lost 4 bases, and 17 bases lay between the germline ends. The CDR3 totals 17 residues. Per germline, CDR1 LGHDT and CDR2 YNNKEL (reference sequence). This CDR3 is CASSQRKDTGFTGELFF. CDR3 bases: TGTGCCAGCAGCCAAAGGAAAGATACAGGGTTCACCGGGGAGCTGTTTTTT.

Only a few counts were recorded for this clonotype. The chain joins TRBV10-3 to TRBJ1-5; tentative D call: TRBD1 (5 bases). Germline CDR1 and CDR2: ENHRY and SYGVKD. CDR3 length: 14 amino acids. V lost 3 bases to trimming and J lost 3 bases, with 9 bases between them. CDR3 loop: CAISDEGSNQPQHF. In nucleotides, the CDR3 is TGTGCCATCAGTGACGAGGGGTCCAATCAGCCCCAGCATTTT.

This clonotype was seen only a few times. The chain joins TRBV5-6 to TRBJ2-3; 10 bases match TRBD2. The germline V gene encodes CDR1 SGHDT and CDR2 YYEEEE. V lost 4 bases and J lost 7; bases outside the gene matches: 15. CDR3 length: 17 amino acids. The CDR3 sequence: CASSPGASGGLANTQYF. In DNA form, the CDR3 reads TGTGCCAGCAGCCCCGGCGCTAGCGGGGGCCTAGCAAATACGCAGTATTTT.

There are many counts of this clonotype. This chain uses TRBV20-1 with TRBJ2-1; 11 nucleotides align to TRBD2. The CDR3 is 14 amino acids. The germline V gene encodes CDR1 DFQATT and CDR2 SNEGSKA (reference sequence). J lost 10 bases, V lost 2 bases, and 7 bases had no gene match. CDR3 in DNA: TGCAGTGCTAGAAGTCTAGCGGGGGGAGGGGAGCAGTTCTTC. Protein product: CSARSLAGGGEQFF.

This clonotype was detected ten times or more. The V gene is TRBV10-3, the J gene TRBJ2-7, with 13 bases fitting TRBD2. The CDR3 runs to 15 residues. Per the germline V gene, CDR1 is ENHRY and CDR2 is SYGVKD. The junction had 7 bases not matched to a gene; V was cut back by 6 bases and J by 5 bases. The CDR3 bases are TGTGCCATCAGCTTAGGGACTAGCGGGGACCACGAGCAGTACTTC. This encodes CAISLGTSGDHEQYF.